This T cell receptor (beta chain) was captured by sequencing in a study of response to subunit inactivated influenza vaccine (dated by TCRdb to 2016 to 2018). Notes on the research overall: To follow how T cells responded to a trivalent subunit inactivated influenza vaccine, the researchers relied on deep quantitative profiling of the T cell receptor repertoire. Overall study results and their limits: The authors proposed that each seasonal influenza vaccination may bring in only a limited number of new T cells.

The germline V gene sets CDR1 to MNHEY and CDR2 to SVGEGT. V and J lose 4 bases and 2 bases, and a span of 20 bases separates them. Spanning cysteine to phenylalanine, the CDR3 consists of 17 amino acids. Only the CDR3 region is kept as DNA, spanning 51 bases read in frame from base 1. The library was prepared using RT-PCR. Sequencer: Illumina HiSeq 2500. The public reads were run again by TCRdb, first through fastp at Q25 and then through MiXCR, and only productive beta chains were kept. Each entry is one CDR3 protein sequence, shown with its most common DNA and genes. The sample table records under 800,000 distinct CDR3 sequences; about 15% of these occur just once. 5.5% to 8% of the sample is taken by the ten largest. Only a few counts were recorded for this clonotype. There is no known antigen for this receptor. The record has no base qualities; no much larger clone is one base away.

This sequence was found in a middle-aged man who received an inactivated influenza vaccine. Donor details come from another sample of the same person, matched by shared clones. This specimen was PBMCs from blood, taken less than 15 days before vaccination. The chain links TRBV6-2 or TRBV6-3 with TRBJ1-2, with the D gene call left open. The CDR3 is CASSSYLRTFSNYGYTF. The DNA is TGTGCCAGCAGTTCTTATCTTCGGACTTTTTCCAACTATGGCTACACCTTC.